Each of the 13 T cell receptor beta chains below was sequenced from the same sample in a study of blood T cell repertoires in COVID-19. Clones were read by immunoSEQ multiplex PCR, and TCRdb kept only the in-frame ones, dropping some. The data contain some 290,000 clones, 81% of them singletons. The sample taken for sequencing was peripheral blood. Receptor source: a woman in her fifties or sixties with active or convalescent COVID-19.

The rearrangement uses TRBV5-5 and TRBJ1-2; D ambiguous. V shed 1 base and J shed 6 bases, with 10 bases lying between them. The CDR3 extends over 13 amino acids. The V gene's germline CDR1 is SGHKS and CDR2 YYEKEE (reference sequence). CDR3 DNA sequence: TGTGCCAGCAGCTTGCTGACAACGGATGGCTACACCTTC. As protein: CASSLLTTDGYTF.

The CDR3 here is CASSSLGGNTGELFF. Written as DNA, the CDR3 is TGTGCCAGCAGCTCTCTAGGGGGGAACACCGGGGAGCTGTTTTTT. The chain employs TRBV7-9 and TRBJ2-2; D might be TRBD1 (6 bases). From germline, CDR1 is SEHNR and CDR2 FQNEAQ (reference sequence). This CDR3 has 15 amino acids. V was shortened by 4 bases and J by 1 base, with 10 bases between the two germline ends.

The chain has TRBV14 and TRBJ1-4; the match to TRBD1 covers 7 bases. V lost 5 bases to trimming and J lost 4 bases; unmatched junction nucleotides: 10. CDR1 and CDR2 from the germline V gene are SGHDN and FVKESK. This CDR3 is built from 16 residues. The CDR3 protein is CASSSNPTGYNEKLFF. The DNA of the CDR3 is TGTGCCAGCAGCTCTAACCCGACAGGGTATAATGAAAAACTGTTTTTT.

The chain is built from TRBV10-1 and TRBJ2-2, with D perhaps matching TRBD2 (6 bases). Germline CDR1 and CDR2: WNHNN and SYGVQD (reference sequence). This CDR3 contains 14 residues. Trimming cost V 4 bases and J 3 bases, with 9 bases left between them. The CDR3 bases are TGCGCCAGCAGTGCCGGGACTTACACCGGGGAGCTGTTTTTT. Translation gives CASSAGTYTGELFF.

The chain recombines TRBV4-3 with TRBJ1-2; the D gene is possibly TRBD1 (5 bases). Per the germline V gene, CDR1 is LGHNA and CDR2 is YSLEER. This CDR3 is built from 15 residues. Trimming removed 0 bases at V and 3 bases at J, with 11 bases between. CDR3 DNA: TGCGCCAGCAGCCAAGATCGGGGGACCGACTATGGCTACACCTTC. Amino acids: CASSQDRGTDYGYTF.

V gene TRBV5-1 combines with J gene TRBJ1-5; possibly TRBD1 for D (5 bases). Per the germline V gene, CDR1 is SGHRS and CDR2 is YFSETQ. The CDR3 extends over 13 amino acids. The ends were cut back, 5 bases at V and 3 bases at J, with 9 bases in the middle. The CDR3 sequence: CASSRGVNQPQHF. CDR3 nucleotide sequence: TGCGCCAGCAGTCGGGGGGTCAATCAGCCCCAGCATTTT.

The chain is built from TRBV5-5 and TRBJ1-5; no clear D gene. V gave up 4 bases and J gave up 0 bases, with 11 bases separating them. Germline V gene data show CDR1 as SGHKS and CDR2 as YYEKEE (reference sequence). The length of the CDR3 is 15 residues. The CDR3 sequence: CASSRLFYSNQPQHF. In DNA form, the CDR3 reads TGTGCCAGCAGCCGACTATTTTATAGCAATCAGCCCCAGCATTTT. Full variable domain (remainder filled in from reference TRBV5-5 and TRBJ1-5): DAGVTQSPTHLIKTRGQQVTLRCSPISGHKSVSWYQQVLGQGPQFIFQYYEKEERGRGNFPDRFSARQFPNYSSELNVNALLLGDSALYLCASSRLFYSNQPQHFGDGTRLSIL.

This clone appeared a single time. CDR3 region: CASSLGTSVWNEQFF. The CDR3 nucleotides are TGTGCCAGCAGCTTAGGGACTAGCGTCTGGAATGAGCAGTTCTTC. The chain joins TRBV7-3 to TRBJ2-1, with TRBD2 identical over 10 bases. The V and J ends lost 2 bases and 7 bases, in that order; junction bases with no gene match: 5. The CDR3 is 15 residues long. Germline CDR1 and CDR2: SGHTA and FQGTGA.

The CDR3 reads CASSLGRDAFF. Here the CDR3 DNA reads TGTGCCAGCAGTTTGGGCAGGGATGCTTTCTTT. The chain carries TRBV12-3 or TRBV12-4 and TRBJ1-1; TRBD1 is a possible D gene (5 bases). CDR3 length: 11 residues. V shed 3 bases and J shed 11 bases, with 10 bases lying between them.

The chain joins TRBV5-6 to TRBJ1-5, with TRBD1 matching over 8 bases. Germline assignment: CDR1 SGHDT and CDR2 YYEEEE. The junction had 9 bases not matched to a gene; V was cut back by 4 bases and J by 3 bases. The CDR3 totals 16 residues. CDR3 sequence: CASSPARGQVNQPQHF. DNA of the CDR3: TGTGCCAGCAGCCCCGCGAGGGGACAGGTCAATCAGCCCCAGCATTTT.

V usage is TRBV7-9 and J usage is TRBJ2-7; 10 bases fit TRBD2. V was pared by 5 bases and J by 4 bases, with 8 bases of the junction left unmatched. This CDR3 contains 15 residues. CDR1 and CDR2 from the germline V gene are SEHNR and FQNEAQ (reference sequence). The CDR3 DNA reads TGTGCCAGCAGCGTCACTAGCGGGGCCTCATACGAGCAGTACTTC. It encodes CASSVTSGASYEQYF.

Here the CDR3 DNA reads TGTGCCAGCAGTCCCAGGGGGGACATGAACACTGAAGCTTTCTTT. Translation gives CASSPRGDMNTEAFF. The chain has TRBV7-3 and TRBJ1-1, with TRBD1 matching 7 bases. Losses at the gene ends were 6 bases for V and 0 bases for J; bases not matched to a gene: 7. Germline V gene sequence: CDR1 SGHTA, CDR2 FQGTGA. This CDR3 is 15 amino acids long.

V gene TRBV2 combines with J gene TRBJ2-7; TRBD1 agrees at 7 bases. CDR1 and CDR2 (germline): SNHLY, FYNNEI. The CDR3 contains 16 residues. V lost 6 bases, J lost 1 base, and 12 bases stayed unmatched. The CDR3 is CASRARGPLSSYEQYF. As DNA, the CDR3 is TGTGCCAGCAGGGCTAGGGGGCCACTGTCTTCCTACGAGCAGTACTTC.